These 24 T cell receptor beta chains came from one sample sequenced in a study of early stage breast cancer tumors. Profiling relied on immunoSEQ multiplex PCR, and the TCRdb table lists in-frame clones only, not all of them. Of roughly 56,000 clones in the sample, around 80% were seen once. The sample taken for sequencing was blood. These receptor sequences come from a person in their twenties or thirties with breast cancer.

The chain has TRBV6-5 and TRBJ2-7, with 7 bases fitting TRBD1. This CDR3 contains 14 residues. Germline CDR1 reads MNHEY; CDR2 reads SVGAGI. V was pared by 6 bases and J by 3 bases, with 8 bases of the junction left unmatched. CDR3: CASSRGGQRYEQYF. The CDR3 bases are TGTGCCAGCAGCCGAGGGGGACAGCGCTACGAGCAGTACTTC.

The chain is built from TRBV5-6 and TRBJ2-3, with D tentatively TRBD2 (7 bases). CDR1 and CDR2 from the germline V gene are SGHDT and YYEEEE. V was shortened by 0 bases and J by 6 bases, with 14 bases between the two germline ends. CDR3 size: 15 residues. CDR3 region: CASSLGGGLGDTQYF. CDR3 bases: TGTGCCAGCAGCTTGGGGGGGGGCCTCGGGGATACGCAGTATTTT.

V usage is TRBV19 and J usage is TRBJ2-1; weak D call: TRBD2 (6 bases). From germline, CDR1 is LNHDA and CDR2 SQIVND (reference sequence). The CDR3 loop spans 14 amino acids. Between the trimmed V and J ends, which lost 5 bases and 3 bases, there was a span of 11 bases. The CDR3 DNA reads as TGTGCCAGTAGTTTCCGGGGGATCTACAATGAGCAGTTCTTC. This translates into CASSFRGIYNEQFF.

This clone was recorded only once. The V call is TRBV7-2, the J call TRBJ2-2, with 7 nucleotides matching TRBD2. Germline V lookup: CDR1 SGHTA, CDR2 FQGNSA. V was clipped by 5 bases and J by 8 bases; unmatched bases: 14. This CDR3 spans 16 amino acids. The CDR3 region is CASSPRFGAGVGELFF. For the CDR3, the DNA is TGTGCCAGCAGCCCCCGCTTCGGCGCGGGGGTAGGGGAGCTGTTTTTT.

The chain couples TRBV6-6 to TRBJ1-5, with TRBD1 identical over 7 bases. Germline V lookup: CDR1 MNHNY, CDR2 SVGAGI (reference sequence). The V gene end was trimmed by 0 bases and the J gene end by 4 bases; junction bases not matched to a gene: 3. This CDR3 region has 15 residues. CDR3: CASSYSVGQNQPQHF. CDR3 DNA sequence: TGTGCCAGCAGTTACTCGGTGGGACAGAATCAGCCCCAGCATTTT.

V and J are TRBV13 and TRBJ2-1, with 9 bases fitting TRBD2. The V and J ends lost 8 bases and 7 bases, in that order; junction bases with no gene match: 9. This CDR3 has 14 amino acids. Germline V gene sequence: CDR1 PRHDT, CDR2 FYEKMQ (reference sequence). The CDR3 nucleotides are TGTGCCAGCGCCCGGGGTAGCGGGAGAAATGAGCAGTTCTTC. It codes for CASARGSGRNEQFF.

The chain combines TRBV29-1 with TRBJ2-6, with 11 nucleotides matching TRBD2. The CDR3 contains 18 residues. CDR1 is SQVTM and CDR2 is ANQGSEA in the germline V gene. Unmatched junction bases numbered 8, after V lost 4 bases and J lost 0 bases. The CDR3 protein is CSVGPSGRSGSGANVLTF. For the CDR3, the DNA is TGCAGCGTTGGACCTAGCGGGAGGTCGGGCTCTGGGGCCAACGTCCTGACTTTC.

Here the CDR3 DNA reads TGTGCCAGCAGCCTACAGACACAGGCAAAAGAGACCCAGTACTTC. This sequence encodes CASSLQTQAKETQYF. The J gene is TRBJ2-5, the V gene TRBV11-2, with D possibly matching TRBD1 (5 bases). V gave up 5 bases and J gave up 3 bases, with 16 bases separating them. This CDR3 has 15 residues. Germline loops: CDR1 SGHAT, CDR2 FQNNGV.

This clone occurred once. The chain has TRBV7-2 and TRBJ2-1; TRBD1 might be the D (5 bases). Trimming removed 3 bases from V and 4 bases from J, with 7 bases in between. The CDR3 is 13 amino acids. Germline-derived CDR1 and CDR2 are SGHTA and FQGNSA. The CDR3 sequence: CASSFNRYNEQFF. For the CDR3, the DNA is TGTGCCAGCAGCTTTAACAGGTACAATGAGCAGTTCTTC. Based on the CDR3 plus reference TRBV7-2 and TRBJ2-1, the full variable domain is GAGVSQSPSNKVTEKGKDVELRCDPISGHTALYWYRQSLGQGLEFLIYFQGNSAPDKSGLPSDRFSAERTGGSVSTLTIQRTQQEDSAVYLCASSFNRYNEQFFGPGTRLTVL.

The rearrangement uses TRBV7-6 and TRBJ2-1; TRBD2 matches at 12 bases. V shed 6 bases and J 6 bases; nucleotides not matched to a gene: 6. Germline CDR1 and CDR2: SGHVS and FNYEAQ. CDR3 size: 15 residues. CDR3 sequence (DNA): TGTGCCAGCAGTCCCCTAGCGGGAGGGCCCAATGAGCAGTTCTTC. Amino acid sequence: CASSPLAGGPNEQFF.

V gene TRBV5-6 combines with J gene TRBJ2-3; the match to TRBD2 covers 10 bases. The CDR3 has 16 amino acids. The V and J ends lost 0 bases and 3 bases, in that order; junction bases with no gene match: 4. From germline, CDR1 is SGHDT and CDR2 YYEEEE. CDR3 sequence: CASSLGASGSTDTQYF. CDR3 nucleotide sequence: TGTGCCAGCAGCTTGGGCGCTAGCGGGAGTACAGATACGCAGTATTTT.

V gene TRBV27 combines with J gene TRBJ2-5, with D perhaps matching TRBD2 (5 bases). CDR3 length equals 16 residues. V dropped 2 bases and J dropped 1 base, with 14 bases sitting between them. The germline CDR1 and CDR2 sequences are MNHEY and SMNVEV (reference sequence). CDR3: CASSLPPSIPQETQYF. The CDR3 bases are TGTGCCAGCAGTTTACCCCCTAGCATTCCCCAAGAGACCCAGTACTTC.

The sample holds one count of this clone. The chain uses TRBV18 and TRBJ1-2; D is possibly TRBD1 (5 bases). The CDR3 totals 14 residues. Germline-derived CDR1 and CDR2 are KGHSH and LQKENI. Trimming removed 5 bases from V and 6 bases from J, with 16 bases in between. The CDR3 protein is CASSALTDSHGYTF. CDR3 sequence (DNA): TGTGCCAGCTCAGCGCTGACAGATTCCCATGGCTACACCTTC.

The V call is TRBV4-1, the J call TRBJ2-3; a weak D match, TRBD1 (5 bases). The germline V gene encodes CDR1 MGHRA and CDR2 YSYEKL. V lost 0 bases to trimming and J lost 3 bases, with 13 bases between them. The CDR3 extends over 16 amino acids. The CDR3 sequence: CASSQESGIGTDTQYF. CDR3 in DNA: TGCGCCAGCAGCCAAGAATCAGGGATTGGGACAGATACGCAGTATTTT.

The chain uses TRBV23-1 and TRBJ2-3, with D uncertain. TRBV23-1 is identified as an open reading frame with a role that is uncertain. V lost 6 bases and J 4 bases, leaving 14 bases between the germline ends. The CDR3 covers 14 residues. The CDR3 protein is CASSLRIVSDTQYF. The CDR3 DNA sequence: TGCGCCAGCAGCCTGAGGATTGTGTCAGATACGCAGTATTTT.

The rearrangement joins TRBV5-4 to TRBJ2-1, with TRBD2 matching 8 bases. The germline V gene has CDR1 SGHNT and CDR2 YYREEE (reference sequence). The V gene end was trimmed by 3 bases and the J gene end by 4 bases; junction bases not matched to a gene: 9. The CDR3 consists of 16 residues. The CDR3 region has the DNA TGTGCCAGCAGCTCGACTTTAGCGGGACCATACAATGAGCAGTTCTTC. The encoded protein is CASSSTLAGPYNEQFF.

The sample holds a few counts of this clone. This rearrangement joins TRBV7-9 to TRBJ2-2; 8 nucleotides agree with TRBD2. J was trimmed by 5 bases and V by 4 bases; bases with no gene match: 9. CDR1 is SEHNR and CDR2 is FQNEAQ in the germline V gene (reference sequence). The CDR3 runs 16 residues. This CDR3 is CASSSKAGVLTGELFF. CDR3 nucleotides: TGTGCCAGCAGCTCGAAAGCGGGAGTATTAACCGGGGAGCTGTTTTTT.

V and J are TRBV7-2 and TRBJ2-7; D not resolved. V lost 2 bases to trimming and J lost 2 bases, with 10 bases between them. Per the germline V gene, CDR1 is SGHTA and CDR2 is FQGNSA. This CDR3 is built from 14 residues. Here the CDR3 DNA reads TGTGCCAGCAGCTTATGGCAGGCGGCCTACGAGCAGTACTTC. This sequence encodes CASSLWQAAYEQYF.

The rearrangement joins TRBV7-9 to TRBJ2-3; 7 nucleotides line up with TRBD2. CDR1 and CDR2 from the germline V gene are SEHNR and FQNEAQ (reference sequence). The V gene end was trimmed by 5 bases and the J gene end by 2 bases; junction bases not matched to a gene: 13. This CDR3 contains 17 residues. The CDR3: CASSQDLGTTYTDTQYF. In DNA, the CDR3 is TGTGCCAGCAGCCAAGATTTAGGGACTACATACACAGATACGCAGTATTTT. The full variable domain, rest sourced from reference TRBV7-9 and TRBJ2-3, is DTGVSQNPRHKITKRGQNVTFRCDPISEHNRLYWYRQTLGQGPEFLTYFQNEAQLEKSRLLSDRFSAERPKGSFSTLEIQRTEQGDSAMYLCASSQDLGTTYTDTQYFGPGTRLTVL.

The sample holds one count of this clone. This chain uses TRBV19 with TRBJ2-3, with D perhaps assigned TRBD1 or TRBD2 (6 bases each). This CDR3 region has 15 residues. The germline gives CDR1 LNHDA, CDR2 SQIVND (reference sequence). Trimming removed 7 bases from V and 2 bases from J, with 16 bases in between. CDR3 nucleotides: TGTGCCAGTACCCGGGGGCCAGCTATCACAGATACGCAGTATTTT. Translated: CASTRGPAITDTQYF.

This clone was detected only a few times. The genes are TRBV11-2 and TRBJ1-5, with D possibly being TRBD1 (6 bases). The ends were cut back, 1 base at V and 2 bases at J, with 6 bases in the middle. The germline CDR1 and CDR2 sequences are SGHAT and FQNNGV. The CDR3 runs to 14 residues. CDR3 amino acids: CASSLGQGNQPQHF. The CDR3 region has the DNA TGTGCCAGCAGCTTAGGACAGGGCAATCAGCCCCAGCATTTT.

The chain links TRBV5-1 to TRBJ1-1; TRBD1 matches at 9 bases. The V and J ends lost 0 bases and 1 base, in that order; junction bases with no gene match: 1. Germline V gene lookup returns CDR1 SGHRS and CDR2 YFSETQ. CDR3 length equals 15 residues. CDR3 sequence reads: CASSLGDRENTEAFF. The DNA of the CDR3 is TGCGCCAGCAGCTTGGGGGACAGGGAGAACACTGAAGCTTTCTTT.

The chain couples TRBV10-1 to TRBJ2-3, with 9 bases fitting TRBD1. From germline, CDR1 is WNHNN and CDR2 SYGVQD (reference sequence). Trimming removed 5 bases from V and 0 bases from J; junction bases left unmatched: 6. The CDR3 runs 16 residues. The CDR3, as DNA: TGCGCCAGCAGTCCCCGGACAGGGGCTAGCACAGATACGCAGTATTTT. This gives the protein CASSPRTGASTDTQYF.

The chain uses TRBV5-5 and TRBJ1-2; D is possibly TRBD1 (5 bases). V lost 4 bases to trimming and J lost 3 bases, with 19 bases between them. CDR1 and CDR2 (germline): SGHKS, YYEKEE (reference sequence). The CDR3 has 16 amino acids. The CDR3 loop reads CASSPGREMADYGYTF. The CDR3 nucleotides read TGTGCCAGCAGCCCGGGCAGGGAGATGGCTGACTATGGCTACACCTTC. Full variable domain (remainder filled in from reference TRBV5-5 and TRBJ1-2): DAGVTQSPTHLIKTRGQQVTLRCSPISGHKSVSWYQQVLGQGPQFIFQYYEKEERGRGNFPDRFSARQFPNYSSELNVNALLLGDSALYLCASSPGREMADYGYTFGSGTRLTVV.